This is a list of T cell receptor beta chains from one sample in a study of T cells in Graves' hyperthyroidism and ophthalmopathy. TCRdb redid the calling of the multiplex PCR reads with MiXCR, one entry per CDR3 protein. The sample has more than 300,000 distinct CDR3 sequences; approximately 15% are singletons. Sequencing was done on a sample of blood. These receptors came from a woman aged 30 to 39 with Graves' hyperthyroidism. The CDR3 runs from the conserved cysteine through the conserved F or W. D genes are given only for firm matches. The listing skips clone size in some rows; elsewhere it reads once, few, many or a size class.

size,V,D,J,CDR3,DNA
many,TRBV7-2,NA,TRBJ1-1,CASSGGGISRWTNTEAFF,TGTGCCAGCAGCGGAGGGGGAATAAGTCGATGGACAAACACTGAAGCTTTCTTT
many,TRBV6-2/TRBV6-3,NA,TRBJ1-4,CASSYSSLGPQKLFF,TGTGCCAGCAGTTACTCGAGTCTGGGACCTCAAAAACTGTTTTTT
NA,TRBV5-1,TRBD1,TRBJ2-3,CASSQPQGQGLGGTQYF,TGCGCCAGCAGTCAACCACAAGGACAGGGTCTCGGTGGGACGCAGTATTTT
few,TRBV30,NA,TRBJ1-2,CALPGGPTEGYTF,TGTGCTCTCCCCGGAGGGCCGACCGAGGGCTACACCTTC
NA,TRBV3-1,TRBD2,TRBJ2-7,CASSQAREPPYEQYF,TGTGCCAGCAGCCAAGCGCGGGAGCCCCCTTACGAGCAGTACTTC
NA,TRBV20-1,NA,TRBJ2-7,CSARDSTRASLDEQYF,TGCAGTGCTAGAGATAGCACGAGGGCGAGTCTTGACGAGCAGTACTTC
many,TRBV7-9,TRBD2,TRBJ2-5,CASSVATSGSETQYF,TGTGCCAGCAGCGTTGCGACTAGCGGGAGTGAGACCCAGTACTTC
many,TRBV6-1,NA,TRBJ1-5,CASSTDRTYSNQPQHF,TGTGCCAGCAGTACAGACAGAACCTATAGCAATCAGCCCCAGCATTTT
once,TRBV20-1,NA,TRBJ1-6,CSAIHRVRTSSYNSPLHF,TGCAGTGCCATACACCGTGTGAGGACGAGCTCCTATAATTCACCCCTCCACTTT
few,TRBV3-1,NA,TRBJ2-5,CASSPEGTSPGETQYF,TGTGCCAGCAGCCCTGAGGGGACGTCCCCGGGGGAGACCCAGTACTTC